A single sample gave rise to the 25 T cell receptor beta chains below, sequenced in a study of PD-1 blockade in mismatch repair-deficient tumors. Generated by immunoSEQ multiplex PCR, the TCRdb table keeps only in-frame clones and is missing some. This repertoire shows some 120,000 clones, around 83% found once; its top ten account for roughly 12%. The sample was peripheral blood, taken 44 weeks after starting pembrolizumab. These receptors came from an adult with mismatch repair-deficient cancer.

The chain employs TRBV7-9 and TRBJ2-7; D perhaps matches TRBD2 (5 bases). Germline V gene sequence: CDR1 SEHNR, CDR2 FQNEAQ (reference sequence). This CDR3 has 11 amino acids. The V gene lost 6 bases and the J gene lost 3 bases, with 6 bases spanning the gap. The CDR3 DNA follows: TGTGCCAGCAGTCGGGGCTACGAGCAGTACTTC. This gives the protein CASSRGYEQYF.

V usage is TRBV7-9 and J usage is TRBJ2-7, with 9 nucleotides matching TRBD1. CDR3 length: 16 amino acids. J gave up 3 bases and V 4 bases, and 10 bases lay outside the gene matches. Germline assignment: CDR1 SEHNR and CDR2 FQNEAQ (reference sequence). The CDR3 spells CASSYYKGQGLYEQYF. CDR3 in DNA: TGTGCCAGCAGCTATTATAAGGGACAGGGACTCTACGAGCAGTACTTC.

The CDR3 DNA reads as TGTGCCAGCAGTGGACTAGCGGGAGGGCCCGGGGAGCTGTTTTTT. As protein: CASSGLAGGPGELFF. The chain employs TRBV6-1 and TRBJ2-2, with 14 nucleotides matching TRBD2. After removal of 4 bases from V and 6 bases from J, the junction contained 1 base not matched to a gene. CDR3 length: 15 amino acids. Germline CDR1 MNHNS, CDR2 SASEGT.

The gene calls are TRBV27 and TRBJ2-7; D might be TRBD1 (6 bases). V was pared by 0 bases and J by 0 bases, with 21 bases between. Germline V lookup: CDR1 MNHEY, CDR2 SMNVEV (reference sequence). The CDR3 runs to 19 residues. The CDR3, as DNA: TGTGCCAGCAGTTTATCCAATATTGCGGGCCGGGACAACTCCTACGAGCAGTACTTC. It encodes CASSLSNIAGRDNSYEQYF.

This clone occurred once. The CDR3 spells CATNRDRGGYGYTF. DNA for the CDR3: TGTGCCACCAACCGGGACAGGGGAGGCTATGGCTACACCTTC. The chain carries TRBV15 and TRBJ1-2; TRBD1 matches at 10 bases. V lost 7 bases to trimming and J lost 4 bases; unmatched junction nucleotides: 6. Looked up from germline, CDR1 is LNHNV and CDR2 is YYDKDF (reference sequence). This CDR3 spans 14 amino acids.

The chain has TRBV27 and TRBJ2-7; 9 bases align to TRBD1. The CDR3 has 15 residues. Looked up from germline, CDR1 is MNHEY and CDR2 is SMNVEV (reference sequence). J was trimmed by 3 bases and V by 5 bases; bases with no gene match: 8. The CDR3 protein is CASSNPGQGLYEQYF. The CDR3 coding sequence is TGTGCCAGCAGTAATCCGGGACAGGGCCTCTACGAGCAGTACTTC.

The chain uses TRBV11-2 and TRBJ2-3; TRBD2 matches at 7 bases. Trimming cost V 2 bases and J 0 bases; bases outside gene matches: 5. Germline V gene lookup returns CDR1 SGHAT and CDR2 FQNNGV. The CDR3 is 16 amino acids. The CDR3 DNA is TGTGCCAGCAGCTTAAGCGGGACGGCTAGCACAGATACGCAGTATTTT. This translates into CASSLSGTASTDTQYF.

This rearrangement joins TRBV28 to TRBJ2-1; D is undetermined. V was pared by 3 bases and J by 0 bases, with 6 bases between. The germline gives CDR1 MDHEN, CDR2 SYDVKM. CDR3 length: 14 amino acids. CDR3 nucleotide sequence: TGTGCCAGCAGTTTCTTAAGCTCCTACAATGAGCAGTTCTTC. This translates into CASSFLSSYNEQFF. Filled out from reference TRBV28 and TRBJ2-1, the complete variable domain reads DVKVTQSSRYLVKRTGEKVFLECVQDMDHENMFWYRQDPGLGLRLIYFSYDVKMKEKGDIPEGYSVSREKKERFSLILESASTNQTSMYLCASSFLSSYNEQFFGPGTRLTVL.

The chain carries TRBV6-1 and TRBJ2-1, with 9 positions matching TRBD2. Germline V gene data show CDR1 as MNHNS and CDR2 as SASEGT. The J segment lost 7 bases and the V segment lost 4 bases, leaving 8 bases of the junction unmatched. The CDR3 loop spans 15 amino acids. Here the CDR3 reads CASSVAGGPWNEQFF. The CDR3 DNA is TGTGCCAGCAGTGTGGCGGGAGGGCCGTGGAATGAGCAGTTCTTC.

This clone was observed once. The chain employs TRBV28 and TRBJ2-1; 11 bases fit TRBD2. The CDR3 covers 16 residues. The germline CDR1 and CDR2 sequences are MDHEN and SYDVKM. J lost 4 bases, V lost 7 bases, and 9 bases had no gene match. The CDR3 nucleotides read TGTGCCAGCACCTCCCCCTCTAGCGGGAGGTACAATGAGCAGTTCTTC. Translating gives CASTSPSSGRYNEQFF.

The CDR3 sequence: CASSFPPDRPSNEKLFF. CDR3 DNA sequence: TGTGCCAGCAGCTTTCCACCGGACAGACCTTCTAATGAAAAACTGTTTTTT. This chain links TRBV7-9 with TRBJ1-4, with D tentatively TRBD1 (6 bases). CDR3 size: 17 residues. Looked up from germline, CDR1 is SEHNR and CDR2 is FQNEAQ (reference sequence). Trimming cost V 3 bases and J 3 bases, with 17 bases left between them.

The chain recombines TRBV28 with TRBJ2-1; 7 bases fit TRBD2. Germline-derived CDR1 and CDR2 are MDHEN and SYDVKM. The CDR3 contains 15 residues. Losses at the gene ends were 5 bases for V and 7 bases for J; bases not matched to a gene: 11. The CDR3 region is CASSALLATRNEQFF. The CDR3 region has the DNA TGTGCCAGCAGTGCGTTACTAGCGACCCGAAATGAGCAGTTCTTC.

The chain recombines TRBV28 with TRBJ1-2; TRBD1 agrees at 8 bases. Unmatched junction bases numbered 3, after V lost 2 bases and J lost 7 bases. The CDR3 has 13 residues. Germline V gives CDR1 MDHEN, CDR2 SYDVKM. In nucleotides, the CDR3 is TGTGCCAGCAGTTTACCGGACAGGGCTGGCTACACCTTC. Its translation is CASSLPDRAGYTF.

The chain combines TRBV10-3 with TRBJ1-1, with D uncertain. Trimming shortened V by 0 bases and J by 2 bases, and 4 bases separated the two germline ends. There are 13 residues in the CDR3. Germline V CDR1 and CDR2: ENHRY, SYGVKD. CDR3 coding DNA: TGTGCCATCAGTGAGTCGTTAAACACTGAAGCTTTCTTT. This codes for CAISESLNTEAFF.

This clone was recorded only once. DNA for the CDR3: TGTGCCAGCTCACCTCAGGGGGCGCTGACCACCGGGGAGCTGTTTTTT. It yields the protein CASSPQGALTTGELFF. This chain links TRBV18 with TRBJ2-2; 8 nucleotides agree with TRBD1. The CDR3 totals 16 residues. Per germline, CDR1 KGHSH and CDR2 LQKENI. Losses at the gene ends were 3 bases for V and 4 bases for J; bases not matched to a gene: 7.

The chain couples TRBV30 to TRBJ1-1; D unresolved. This CDR3 is built from 15 residues. Germline V CDR1 and CDR2: GTSNPN, SVGIG (reference sequence). V was pared by 3 bases and J by 1 base, with 15 bases between. CDR3 residues: CAWRWAASTNTEAFF. DNA of the CDR3: TGTGCCTGGAGGTGGGCAGCATCGACGAACACTGAAGCTTTCTTT. Full variable domain (remainder filled in from reference TRBV30 and TRBJ1-1): SQTIHQWPATLVQPVGSPLSLECTVEGTSNPNLYWYRQAAGRGLQLLFYSVGIGQISSEVPQNLSASRPQDRQFILSSKKLLLSDSGFYLCAWRWAASTNTEAFFGQGTRLTVV.

The rearrangement joins TRBV7-2 to TRBJ2-3; D unclear. V was clipped by 5 bases and J by 3 bases, with 9 bases between them. The germline CDR1 and CDR2 sequences are SGHTA and FQGNSA. This CDR3 is 13 amino acids long. The chain's CDR3 is CASSPQFTDTQYF. The CDR3 DNA is TGTGCCAGCAGCCCGCAATTTACAGATACGCAGTATTTT. The full variable domain, with the rest looked up from reference TRBV7-2 and TRBJ2-3, is GAGVSQSPSNKVTEKGKDVELRCDPISGHTALYWYRQSLGQGLEFLIYFQGNSAPDKSGLPSDRFSAERTGGSVSTLTIQRTQQEDSAVYLCASSPQFTDTQYFGPGTRLTVL.

The V call is TRBV2, the J call TRBJ1-1; D unresolved. Trimming removed 3 bases at V and 0 bases at J, with 11 bases between. The CDR3 totals 15 residues. Germline V gene data show CDR1 as SNHLY and CDR2 as FYNNEI. CDR3 sequence (DNA): TGTGCCAGCAGTGAGTTCCGAGAGATGAACACTGAAGCTTTCTTT. As protein: CASSEFREMNTEAFF.

This chain joins TRBV28 and TRBJ2-7; 12 nucleotides align to TRBD1. V was clipped by 11 bases and J by 5 bases; unmatched bases: 7. CDR1 is MDHEN, CDR2 SYDVKM, per germline. CDR3 length: 13 residues. The chain's CDR3 is CASYRDRGHEQYF. The CDR3 region has the DNA TGTGCCTCATATAGGGACAGGGGGCACGAGCAGTACTTC.

This clone was found once. CDR3: CASSPLGGRAETQYF. CDR3 nucleotides: TGCGCCAGCAGCCCGTTGGGCGGCCGGGCAGAGACCCAGTACTTC. This rearrangement joins TRBV5-1 to TRBJ2-5, with unresolved D. CDR3 size: 15 residues. The ends were cut back, 4 bases at V and 4 bases at J, with 17 bases in the middle. In germline, CDR1 is SGHRS, CDR2 YFSETQ.

This chain connects TRBV7-9 to TRBJ2-7; 11 positions match TRBD1. Trimming cost V 4 bases and J 5 bases; bases outside gene matches: 4. There are 14 residues in the CDR3. CDR1 is SEHNR and CDR2 is FQNEAQ in the germline V gene (reference sequence). In DNA form, the CDR3 reads TGTGCCAGCAGCTCCGGGACAGGGGGTGACGAGCAGTACTTC. This encodes CASSSGTGGDEQYF.

The J gene is TRBJ2-7, the V gene TRBV30, with 13 bases matching TRBD2. The CDR3 is 20 amino acids. V lost 1 base, J lost 2 bases, and 17 bases stayed unmatched. Germline CDR1 GTSNPN, CDR2 SVGIG (reference sequence). This CDR3 is CAWSATEVGLAGVGPYEQYF. CDR3 in DNA: TGTGCCTGGAGTGCAACAGAAGTCGGACTAGCGGGAGTGGGCCCCTACGAGCAGTACTTC.

The DNA of the CDR3 is TGTGCCAGCTCACTCTACAGGGGAGCCAATGAGCAGTTCTTC. Amino acid sequence: CASSLYRGANEQFF. This chain joins TRBV18 and TRBJ2-1, with TRBD1 matching 7 bases. Germline loops: CDR1 KGHSH, CDR2 LQKENI. V was clipped by 4 bases and J by 6 bases; unmatched bases: 6. CDR3 length equals 14 residues.

The CDR3 DNA is TGTGCCAGCAGCTTGGATCGGACTAACCTCTACAATGAGCAGTTCTTC. It codes for CASSLDRTNLYNEQFF. The J gene is TRBJ2-1, the V gene TRBV5-6; D is possibly TRBD2 (6 bases). CDR3 length: 16 amino acids. V shed 0 bases and J shed 3 bases, with 13 bases lying between them. Germline lookup yields CDR1 SGHDT and CDR2 YYEEEE.

This clone was seen once. V is TRBV9 and J is TRBJ2-2, with a weak D call TRBD2 (6 bases). This CDR3 comprises 16 residues. V lost 2 bases, J lost 0 bases, and 11 bases lay in between. The germline V gene encodes CDR1 SGDLS and CDR2 YYNGEE. Here the CDR3 reads CASSVGLATNTGELFF. The CDR3 nucleotides read TGTGCCAGCAGCGTCGGTCTAGCGACGAACACCGGGGAGCTGTTTTTT.